The entry below gives a single T cell receptor (beta chain) sequence along with its context. Its antigen is not known. The V gene's germline CDR1 is LNHDA and CDR2 SQIVND (reference sequence). The CDR3 runs to 13 residues. The germline V and J ends were trimmed by 1 base and 4 bases, with 4 bases remaining between them. The data stem from a study of CD8+ T cells in alopecia areata. Following RNA extraction, reverse transcription yielded cDNA that acted as the sequencing template. Libraries were prepared by immunoSEQ multiplex PCR; TCRdb keeps only in-frame clonotypes and omits some of them. The table includes 45,000 to 70,000 clones, around 96% detected once. Study results and caveats: In patients, TCRs were shared less clearly than in mice, and HLA may possibly be involved.

This specimen was CD8+ T cells sorted from blood, taken at week 0. The TCR sequence derives from a human donor with alopecia areata. The genes are TRBV19 and TRBJ2-2; the D is unclear. The CDR3 reads CASSIVGTGELFF. CDR3 in DNA: TGTGCCAGTAGTATAGTAGGCACCGGGGAGCTGTTTTTT.